Below are 24 T cell receptor beta chains sequenced from a single sample in a study of cytomegalovirus exposure and HLA in healthy donors. The PCR ran on 60 Vbeta and 13 Jbeta primers. TCRdb keeps only in-frame clones here, not all; method: immunoSEQ multiplex PCR. The table includes approximately 85,000 clones, approximately 80% detected once. Specimen: PBMCs. Receptor source: a woman in her forties or fifties in good health and CMV-seropositive.

The genes are TRBV10-3 and TRBJ2-3; 10 nucleotides line up with TRBD2. This CDR3 is 18 amino acids long. V was clipped by 6 bases and J by 1 base; unmatched bases: 13. Germline V gene sequence: CDR1 ENHRY, CDR2 SYGVKD. The CDR3 here is CAIRGTSDFKEGTDTQYF. The CDR3, as DNA: TGTGCCATCAGAGGGACTAGCGACTTCAAAGAGGGCACAGATACGCAGTATTTT.

This clone was seen just once. The chain combines TRBV25-1 with TRBJ1-3; a possible D gene is TRBD1 (6 bases). V lost 2 bases and J 6 bases, leaving 20 bases between the germline ends. The CDR3 totals 17 residues. In germline, CDR1 is MGHDK, CDR2 SYGVNS. CDR3 in DNA: TGTGCCAGCAGTGAAAGCGGTAGGGGCAGGGGAGCAAACACCATATATTTT. It translates to CASSESGRGRGANTIYF.

V gene TRBV19 combines with J gene TRBJ1-3; no definite D call. Trimming left V 9 bases short and J 0 bases short, with 15 bases between. The CDR3 extends over 15 amino acids. Germline-derived CDR1 and CDR2 are LNHDA and SQIVND (reference sequence). The CDR3 DNA follows: TGTGCCAGCCTTCCGACGGAGGGCTCTGGAAACACCATATATTTT. Translating gives CASLPTEGSGNTIYF.

The chain combines TRBV5-1 with TRBJ1-4; a possible D gene is TRBD1 (5 bases). Trimming took off 0 bases at V and 2 bases at J, with 8 bases between the two ends. This CDR3 is built from 15 residues. Germline V lookup: CDR1 SGHRS, CDR2 YFSETQ. The CDR3: CASSLVSGTNEKLFF. The CDR3, as DNA: TGCGCCAGCAGCTTGGTGTCAGGGACTAATGAAAAACTGTTTTTT.

This chain joins TRBV5-6 and TRBJ1-2; 7 nucleotides line up with TRBD1. V lost 4 bases, J lost 8 bases, and 5 bases stayed unmatched. Germline V gives CDR1 SGHDT, CDR2 YYEEEE. The CDR3 spans 12 residues. CDR3: CASSADRLGYTF. The CDR3 bases are TGTGCCAGCAGCGCGGACAGGCTCGGCTACACCTTC.

The rearrangement joins TRBV19 to TRBJ1-1, with D maybe TRBD1 (5 bases). This CDR3 has 14 amino acids. The V end was cut by 3 bases, the J end by 1 base, with 9 bases between. The germline CDR1 and CDR2 sequences are LNHDA and SQIVND (reference sequence). The CDR3 sequence: CASSIVGGNTEAFF. The DNA for the CDR3 is TGTGCCAGTAGTATCGTCGGGGGGAACACTGAAGCTTTCTTT.

This clone was seen a single time. The V call is TRBV7-9, the J call TRBJ1-2, with D unclear. Trimming took off 0 bases at V and 0 bases at J, with 8 bases between the two ends. The CDR3 runs to 15 residues. Germline V gene data show CDR1 as SEHNR and CDR2 as FQNEAQ (reference sequence). The CDR3 DNA reads TGTGCCAGCAGCTTAGCGTCGGGATCTAACTATGGCTACACCTTC. Its translation is CASSLASGSNYGYTF.

Only a few counts were recorded for this clone. This chain connects TRBV2 to TRBJ1-4; 8 bases agree with TRBD1. The trim removed 6 bases at V and 0 bases at J, leaving 0 bases unmatched. The CDR3 spans 14 residues. Germline CDR1 reads SNHLY; CDR2 reads FYNNEI. CDR3 DNA: TGTGCCAGCAGGGACAGGGCAACTAATGAAAAACTGTTTTTT. Protein product: CASRDRATNEKLFF.

The chain is built from TRBV7-8 and TRBJ2-5; 7 bases align to TRBD2. This CDR3 has 15 residues. V shed 0 bases and J 3 bases; nucleotides not matched to a gene: 4. Germline assignment: CDR1 SGHVS and CDR2 FQNEAQ. The CDR3 DNA follows: TGTGCCAGCAGCTTAGCGTGGCTAGCGGAAGAGACCCAGTACTTC. It codes for CASSLAWLAEETQYF.

This clone appeared once. The chain couples TRBV7-9 to TRBJ1-2; TRBD1 matches 7 bases. Germline values: CDR1 SEHNR, CDR2 FQNEAQ (reference sequence). CDR3 length: 15 residues. The J segment lost 7 bases and the V segment lost 5 bases, leaving 13 bases of the junction unmatched. This CDR3 is CASSASHTGALGYTF. The CDR3 DNA reads TGTGCCAGCAGCGCCTCTCACACAGGGGCCCTTGGCTACACCTTC. Variable domain in full (rest from reference TRBV7-9 and TRBJ1-2): DTGVSQNPRHKITKRGQNVTFRCDPISEHNRLYWYRQTLGQGPEFLTYFQNEAQLEKSRLLSDRFSAERPKGSFSTLEIQRTEQGDSAMYLCASSASHTGALGYTFGSGTRLTVV.

This chain links TRBV9 with TRBJ1-3; D unresolved. This CDR3 has 15 amino acids. Deletions cut 3 bases from V and 4 bases from J, with 14 bases between. Germline V CDR1 and CDR2: SGDLS, YYNGEE. The CDR3 DNA is TGTGCCAGCAGCGCCGAATACAGAACAGGAAACACCATATATTTT. It yields the protein CASSAEYRTGNTIYF.

The chain has TRBV5-4 and TRBJ2-2, with 11 positions matching TRBD1. Germline V CDR1 and CDR2: SGHNT, YYREEE (reference sequence). The CDR3 contains 18 residues. V lost 0 bases and J lost 2; bases outside the gene matches: 6. CDR3 protein: CASSLVLGQGGNTGELFF. The DNA for the CDR3 is TGTGCCAGCAGCTTGGTGCTGGGACAGGGGGGTAACACCGGGGAGCTGTTTTTT.

The chain employs TRBV7-9 and TRBJ1-6; the D gene is possibly TRBD1 (6 bases). CDR3 length: 15 residues. Per germline, CDR1 SEHNR and CDR2 FQNEAQ (reference sequence). With 5 bases removed from V and 0 bases from J, the gap between germline ends came to 8 bases. CDR3: CASSTTGSYNSPLHF. The DNA of the CDR3 is TGTGCCAGCAGCACGACAGGCTCCTATAATTCACCCCTCCACTTT. Looking up the rest from reference TRBV7-9 and TRBJ1-6 gives the full variable domain: DTGVSQNPRHKITKRGQNVTFRCDPISEHNRLYWYRQTLGQGPEFLTYFQNEAQLEKSRLLSDRFSAERPKGSFSTLEIQRTEQGDSAMYLCASSTTGSYNSPLHFGNGTRLTVT.

The V gene is TRBV2, the J gene TRBJ2-7; 7 nucleotides match TRBD2. Germline loops: CDR1 SNHLY, CDR2 FYNNEI. Trimming at V came to 5 bases and at J to 2 bases, leaving 3 bases not matched to a gene. The CDR3 has 13 amino acids. In nucleotides, the CDR3 is TGTGCCAGCAGTTGGGACTACGCCTACGAGCAGTACTTC. This sequence encodes CASSWDYAYEQYF.

V and J are TRBV7-9 and TRBJ2-3; tentatively, D is TRBD1 (5 bases). Per the germline V gene, CDR1 is SEHNR and CDR2 is FQNEAQ (reference sequence). The CDR3 consists of 14 residues. Trimming cost V 2 bases and J 4 bases, with 10 bases left between them. The CDR3 DNA follows: TGTGCCAGCAGCTTACAGGGTAGCCCAGATACGCAGTATTTT. It is translated as CASSLQGSPDTQYF.

J is TRBJ1-1 and V is TRBV10-3; 12 positions match TRBD1. CDR1 is ENHRY, CDR2 SYGVKD, per germline. This CDR3 contains 15 residues. J was trimmed by 6 bases and V by 3 bases; bases with no gene match: 5. Here the CDR3 reads CAISEGTGGAPEAFF. In DNA, the CDR3 is TGTGCCATCAGTGAAGGGACAGGGGGCGCCCCTGAAGCTTTCTTT.

CDR3 nucleotide sequence: TGCAGCGTGGGGACTAGCAATACCGGGGAGCTGTTTTTT. Residues: CSVGTSNTGELFF. This chain joins TRBV29-1 and TRBJ2-2; 9 bases are shared with TRBD2. V shed 6 bases, J shed 5 bases, and the junction held 4 bases outside the gene matches. The CDR3 loop spans 13 amino acids. CDR1 and CDR2 from the germline V gene are SQVTM and ANQGSEA.

The chain employs TRBV19 and TRBJ1-2, with TRBD1 matching over 10 bases. The CDR3 spans 15 residues. Germline-derived CDR1 and CDR2 are LNHDA and SQIVND (reference sequence). The V and J ends lost 1 base and 9 bases, in that order; junction bases with no gene match: 8. CDR3 DNA sequence: TGTGCCAGTAGTATAGTCTTTGGACAGGGGGGCCGCTACACCTTC. Its protein product is CASSIVFGQGGRYTF.

Of note for this clone: An end of the junction does not agree with germline; a read error may underlie this. This chain links TRBV19 with TRBJ2-5; 11 nucleotides align to TRBD2. The CDR3 consists of 14 residues. CDR1 and CDR2 (germline): LNHDA, SQIVND (reference sequence). This chain's CDR3 is CASNPTSGAPRRDF. In nucleotides, the CDR3 is TGTGCCAGTAACCCGACTAGCGGGGCGCCCCGCCGAGACTTC. The whole variable domain, remainder taken from reference TRBV19 and TRBJ2-5, is DGGITQSPKYLFRKEGQNVTLSCEQNLNHDAMYWYRQDPGQGLRLIYYSQIVNDFQKGDIAEGYSVSREKKESFPLTVTSAQKNPTAFYLCASNPTSGAPRRDFGPGTRLLVL.

The CDR3 DNA follows: TGTGCCAGCAGCTCCCGGGGACAGGGCCCAGATACGCAGTATTTT. Protein: CASSSRGQGPDTQYF. V and J are TRBV13 and TRBJ2-3; 9 nucleotides line up with TRBD1. The germline gives CDR1 PRHDT, CDR2 FYEKMQ (reference sequence). CDR3 length: 15 residues. Trimming cost V 4 bases and J 4 bases; bases outside gene matches: 6. Full variable domain (missing parts from reference TRBV13 and TRBJ2-3): AAGVIQSPRHLIKEKRETATLKCYPIPRHDTVYWYQQGPGQDPQFLISFYEKMQSDKGSIPDRFSAQQFSDYHSELNMSSLELGDSALYFCASSSRGQGPDTQYFGPGTRLTVL.

The CDR3: CASSPNRDTIYF. CDR3 sequence (DNA): TGTGCCAGCAGCCCCAACAGAGACACCATATATTTT. The rearrangement joins TRBV7-2 to TRBJ1-3, with D uncertain. Germline V CDR1 and CDR2: SGHTA, FQGNSA. V was cut by 5 bases and J by 8 bases, with 10 bases left in between. The CDR3 is 12 amino acids.

This clone was seen once. The CDR3 reads CASSQYAGGYEQYF. CDR3 in DNA: TGTGCCAGCAGCCAATACGCCGGAGGCTACGAGCAGTACTTC. The chain joins TRBV14 to TRBJ2-7; D is perhaps TRBD2 (5 bases). The germline CDR1 and CDR2 sequences are SGHDN and FVKESK. The V and J ends lost 2 bases and 3 bases respectively, with 11 bases between them. This CDR3 spans 14 amino acids.

The CDR3 loop is CASREGQGSPKLETQYF. CDR3 DNA: TGTGCCAGCAGGGAGGGACAGGGTAGCCCTAAGCTGGAGACCCAGTACTTC. J is TRBJ2-5 and V is TRBV13; 9 nucleotides agree with TRBD1. The CDR3 covers 17 residues. Germline V gene sequence: CDR1 PRHDT, CDR2 FYEKMQ (reference sequence). After removal of 6 bases from V and 5 bases from J, the junction contained 16 bases not matched to a gene.

The V gene is TRBV27, the J gene TRBJ2-3; D perhaps matches TRBD2 (5 bases). CDR1 and CDR2 from the germline V gene are MNHEY and SMNVEV (reference sequence). The ends were cut back, 4 bases at V and 6 bases at J, with 11 bases in the middle. The CDR3 is made up of 13 amino acids. CDR3: CASSSRGTDTQYF. The DNA for the CDR3 is TGTGCCAGCAGTTCCCGGGGAACGGATACGCAGTATTTT.